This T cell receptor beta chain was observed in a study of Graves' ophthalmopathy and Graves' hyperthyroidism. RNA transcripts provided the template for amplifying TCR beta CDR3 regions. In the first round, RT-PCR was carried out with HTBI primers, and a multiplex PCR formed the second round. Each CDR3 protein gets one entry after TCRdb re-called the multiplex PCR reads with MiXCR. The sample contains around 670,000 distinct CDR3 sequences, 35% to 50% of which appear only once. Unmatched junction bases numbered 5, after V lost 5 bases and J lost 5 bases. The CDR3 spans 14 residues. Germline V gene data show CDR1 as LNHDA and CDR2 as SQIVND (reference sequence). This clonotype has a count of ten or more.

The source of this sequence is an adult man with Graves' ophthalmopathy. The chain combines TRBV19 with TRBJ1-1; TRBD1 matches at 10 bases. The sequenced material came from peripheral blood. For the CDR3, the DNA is TGTGCCAGTAGTGGCTGGACAGGGGGGACTGAAGCTTTCTTT. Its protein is CASSGWTGGTEAFF.